The 13 T cell receptor beta chains below come from one sample, sequenced in a study of graft-versus-host responses after intestinal transplantation. TCRdb's table, derived via immunoSEQ multiplex PCR, lists solely in-frame clones and lacks some. This sample yields about 91,000 clones, of which roughly 90% are seen a single time; less than 0.45% belongs to the top ten. Their antigens are not known. The sequencing here drew on unstimulated CD4+ T cells sorted from spleen or lymph node cells, taken before transplant. These receptors originate from a human donor who was the organ donor for an intestinal transplant.

The chain employs TRBV5-1 and TRBJ1-2; TRBD1 matches at 9 bases. Germline V gene sequence: CDR1 SGHRS, CDR2 YFSETQ. J was trimmed by 4 bases and V by 2 bases; bases with no gene match: 3. The CDR3 is made up of 14 amino acids. CDR3 DNA: TGCGCCAGCAGCTTAACAGGGGGCAGCTATGGCTACACCTTC. The encoded protein is CASSLTGGSYGYTF.

The chain couples TRBV11-3 to TRBJ2-7; 8 bases agree with TRBD2. Germline CDR1 reads SGHNT; CDR2 reads YENEEA. With 3 bases clipped from V and 2 bases from J, the junction kept 6 bases outside the gene matches. The CDR3 runs 15 residues. CDR3 DNA: TGTGCCAGCAGCTTTATTGGCGGGGGGCCCTACGAGCAGTACTTC. It encodes CASSFIGGGPYEQYF.

The chain couples TRBV18 to TRBJ1-2; D is unclear. V lost 5 bases and J 8 bases, leaving 21 bases between the germline ends. The CDR3 loop spans 15 amino acids. The germline V gene encodes CDR1 KGHSH and CDR2 LQKENI. CDR3 sequence: CASSGGGGPSMGYTF. The CDR3 nucleotides read TGTGCCAGCTCAGGCGGTGGAGGGCCCTCTATGGGCTACACCTTC. The whole variable domain, remainder taken from reference TRBV18 and TRBJ1-2, is NAGVMQNPRHLVRRRGQEARLRCSPMKGHSHVYWYRQLPEEGLKFMVYLQKENIIDESGMPKERFSAEFPKEGPSILRIQQVVRGDSAAYFCASSGGGGPSMGYTFGSGTRLTVV.

The gene calls are TRBV19 and TRBJ1-1, with D tentatively TRBD1 (6 bases). With 5 bases removed from V and 0 bases from J, the gap between germline ends came to 13 bases. The CDR3 is 15 amino acids. The germline CDR1 and CDR2 sequences are LNHDA and SQIVND (reference sequence). The CDR3: CASSRQGTMNTEAFF. The DNA of the CDR3 is TGTGCCAGTAGTCGCCAGGGGACCATGAACACTGAAGCTTTCTTT. The full variable domain, with the rest looked up from reference TRBV19 and TRBJ1-1, is DGGITQSPKYLFRKEGQNVTLSCEQNLNHDAMYWYRQDPGQGLRLIYYSQIVNDFQKGDIAEGYSVSREKKESFPLTVTSAQKNPTAFYLCASSRQGTMNTEAFFGQGTRLTVV.

CDR3 amino acids: CASRPRTSLIYSYEQYF. CDR3 bases: TGTGCCAGCAGACCCCGGACAAGCCTTATTTACTCCTACGAGCAGTACTTC. The V call is TRBV28, the J call TRBJ2-7, with D tentatively TRBD1 (5 bases). There are 17 residues in the CDR3. V dropped 6 bases and J dropped 0 bases, with 21 bases sitting between them. CDR1 is MDHEN and CDR2 is SYDVKM in the germline V gene.

The V gene is TRBV7-3, the J gene TRBJ2-6; D is unresolved. Per germline, CDR1 SGHTA and CDR2 FQGTGA. CDR3 length: 16 amino acids. Between the trimmed V and J ends, which lost 1 base and 2 bases, there was a span of 9 bases. The CDR3 nucleotides are TGTGCCAGCAGCTTAATGAGTTTCCCTGGGGCCAACGTCCTGACTTTC. Protein sequence: CASSLMSFPGANVLTF. The whole variable domain, filled in from reference TRBV7-3 and TRBJ2-6, reads GAGVSQTPSNKVTEKGKYVELRCDPISGHTALYWYRQSLGQGPEFLIYFQGTGAADDSGLPNDRFFAVRPEGSVSTLKIQRTERGDSAVYLCASSLMSFPGANVLTFGAGSRLTVL.

V gene TRBV30 combines with J gene TRBJ2-2; 8 nucleotides agree with TRBD2. The germline V gene encodes CDR1 GTSNPN and CDR2 SVGIG (reference sequence). The CDR3 is 16 residues long. The trim removed 7 bases at V and 4 bases at J, leaving 14 bases unmatched. CDR3: CASRQRERRITGELFF. The CDR3 DNA is TGTGCCTCCCGCCAGCGGGAGCGTAGAATCACCGGGGAGCTGTTTTTT.

The chain recombines TRBV12-5 with TRBJ1-5; D call uncertain. The germline V gene encodes CDR1 LGHNT and CDR2 FRNRAP. This CDR3 comprises 11 residues. V was clipped by 4 bases and J by 9 bases, with 7 bases between them. CDR3 coding DNA: TGTGCTAGTGGTTGGGAGGGGCCCCAGCATTTT. Protein sequence: CASGWEGPQHF. Full variable domain (outside the CDR3, taken from reference TRBV12-5 and TRBJ1-5): DARVTQTPRHKVTEMGQEVTMRCQPILGHNTVFWYRQTMMQGLELLAYFRNRAPLDDSGMPKDRFSAEMPDATLATLKIQPSEPRDSAVYFCASGWEGPQHFGDGTRLSIL.

The chain carries TRBV5-1 and TRBJ1-2, with TRBD1 matching 8 bases. Germline V lookup: CDR1 SGHRS, CDR2 YFSETQ. The CDR3 is made up of 12 amino acids. The V and J ends lost 4 bases and 10 bases, in that order; junction bases with no gene match: 6. DNA of the CDR3: TGCGCCAGCAGCGTGACAGGGGAAGCCTACACCTTC. It translates to CASSVTGEAYTF.

V is TRBV6-1 and J is TRBJ1-3; perhaps TRBD1 as D (5 bases). V was pared by 2 bases and J by 2 bases, with 16 bases between. The CDR3 is 17 amino acids. The germline V gene has CDR1 MNHNS and CDR2 SASEGT. CDR3 nucleotide sequence: TGTGCCAGCAGTGAATATCCAGGGTTGATACCTGGAAACACCATATATTTT. Its translation: CASSEYPGLIPGNTIYF.

The chain recombines TRBV5-1 with TRBJ2-3, with a weak D call TRBD1 (6 bases). This CDR3 region has 17 residues. Germline CDR1 and CDR2: SGHRS and YFSETQ. V was shortened by 7 bases and J by 0 bases, with 21 bases between the two germline ends. The CDR3 loop reads CASRPGGRFSSTDTQYF. As DNA, the CDR3 is TGCGCCAGCCGCCCTGGGGGCAGGTTTAGTAGCACAGATACGCAGTATTTT.

This clone is a singleton in its sample. The gene calls are TRBV5-1 and TRBJ2-5; TRBD2 agrees at 10 bases. The CDR3 loop spans 17 amino acids. Trimming at V came to 2 bases and at J to 5 bases, leaving 12 bases not matched to a gene. Looked up from germline, CDR1 is SGHRS and CDR2 is YFSETQ. This CDR3 is CASSLSLAGDFGETQYF. CDR3 bases: TGCGCCAGCAGCTTAAGTCTAGCGGGAGATTTTGGGGAGACCCAGTACTTC.

In nucleotides, the CDR3 is TGTGCCACCAGCAGAGGACCGAGGGATACGCAGTATTTT. Translation gives CATSRGPRDTQYF. V is TRBV15 and J is TRBJ2-3; D not certain. Trimming pared 1 base from V and 6 bases from J, leaving 8 bases between. CDR3 length: 13 amino acids. CDR1 LNHNV and CDR2 YYDKDF come from the germline V gene (reference sequence).